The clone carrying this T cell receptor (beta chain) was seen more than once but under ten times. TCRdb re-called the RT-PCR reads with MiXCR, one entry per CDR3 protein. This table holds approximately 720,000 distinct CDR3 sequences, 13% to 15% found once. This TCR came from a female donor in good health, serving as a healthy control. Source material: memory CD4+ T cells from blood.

The CDR3 DNA sequence: TGTGCCAGCAGAGATTCAACACAAGAGACCCAGTACTTC. The encoded protein is CASRDSTQETQYF. The chain has TRBV6-2 or TRBV6-3 and TRBJ2-5; D is unresolved. The CDR3 consists of 13 residues. The ends were cut back, 6 bases at V and 2 bases at J, with 10 bases in the middle. Germline V gene sequence: CDR1 MNHEY, CDR2 SVGEGT.